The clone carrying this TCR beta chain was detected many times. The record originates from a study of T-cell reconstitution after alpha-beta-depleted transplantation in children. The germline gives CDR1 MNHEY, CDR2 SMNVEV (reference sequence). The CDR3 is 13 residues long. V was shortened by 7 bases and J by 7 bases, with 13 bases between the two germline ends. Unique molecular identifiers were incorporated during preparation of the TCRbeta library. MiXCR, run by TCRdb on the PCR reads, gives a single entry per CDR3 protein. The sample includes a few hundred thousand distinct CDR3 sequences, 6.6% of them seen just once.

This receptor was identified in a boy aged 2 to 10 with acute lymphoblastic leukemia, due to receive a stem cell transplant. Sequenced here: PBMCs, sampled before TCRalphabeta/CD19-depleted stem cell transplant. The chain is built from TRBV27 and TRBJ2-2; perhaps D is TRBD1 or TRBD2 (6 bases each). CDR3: CASIGGNDGELFF. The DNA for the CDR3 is TGTGCCAGCATAGGGGGGAATGACGGGGAGCTGTTTTTT.